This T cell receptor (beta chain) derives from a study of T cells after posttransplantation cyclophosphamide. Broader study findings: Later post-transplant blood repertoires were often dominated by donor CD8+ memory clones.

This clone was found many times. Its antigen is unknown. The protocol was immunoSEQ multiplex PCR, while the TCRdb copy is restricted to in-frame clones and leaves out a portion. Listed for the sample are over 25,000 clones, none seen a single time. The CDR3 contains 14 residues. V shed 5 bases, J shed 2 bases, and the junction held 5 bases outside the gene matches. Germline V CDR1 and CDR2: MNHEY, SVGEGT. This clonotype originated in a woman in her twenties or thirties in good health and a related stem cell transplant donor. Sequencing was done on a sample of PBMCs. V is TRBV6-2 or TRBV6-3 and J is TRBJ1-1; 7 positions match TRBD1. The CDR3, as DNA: TGTGCCAGCAGTAGGGACAGCACTAACACTGAAGCTTTCTTT. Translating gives CASSRDSTNTEAFF.